This section outlines one T cell receptor (beta chain) sequence together with its context. V was pared by 6 bases and J by 2 bases, with 10 bases between. The CDR3 covers 13 residues. Germline V gene sequence: CDR1 MGHDK, CDR2 SYGVNS. In the original analysis: Amplification of reference gene primers was used by the study to estimate nucleated cell counts. Sequencing used immunoSEQ multiplex PCR; TCRdb keeps in-frame clones, though not all of them. The D gene and trimming were derived from the DNA, and the V and J assignments and clone size from that table. The table shows about 130,000 clones, with 90% to 95% occurring only once. This entry belongs to a study of blood T cell repertoires in COVID-19. Study overall: Acute-phase and convalescent COVID-19 samples originated in the United States, Italy and Spain. T cells, B-cell-depleted T cells, or PBMCs provided the cDNA or gDNA that served as material.

The gene calls are TRBV25-1 and TRBJ1-2; D unclear. Sequenced input: peripheral blood. The TCR was taken from a man aged 50-59 years with COVID-19, enrolled during active disease. The chain's CDR3 is CASSPAQNYGYTF. In DNA form, the CDR3 reads TGTGCCAGCAGCCCTGCCCAGAACTATGGCTACACCTTC.